The present T cell receptor beta chain was sequenced within a study of cytomegalovirus exposure and HLA in healthy donors. Study outcomes and limitations: Certain sequence variants were highly shared and formed a cluster, and this cluster was likely a sequencing artifact. Later analysis demonstrated an association between a missense DCLRE1C variant and TCR beta V- and J-gene trimming.

Points on this clone: Antigen unknown.

PCR was performed using 60 Vbeta and 13 Jbeta primers. TCRdb's copy holds only in-frame clones and misses some; the assay was immunoSEQ multiplex PCR. The sample lists around 200,000 clones, around 88% seen once, with roughly 0.99% in the top ten. The CDR3 loop spans 19 amino acids. The ends lost 3 bases at V and 1 base at J; junction bases unmatched: 10. Germline CDR1 reads SGHRS; CDR2 reads YFSETQ. The sequence came from a woman aged 18-30 years in good health and CMV-seronegative. This chain connects TRBV5-1 to TRBJ2-5; 15 bases align to TRBD2. Material: PBMCs. The CDR3 region is CASSSRPGLAGGSQETQYF. DNA of the CDR3: TGCGCCAGCAGCTCTCGACCGGGACTAGCGGGAGGAAGCCAAGAGACCCAGTACTTC.